One sample yielded the 32 T cell receptor beta chains listed below, sequenced in a study of blood T cell repertoires in COVID-19. Produced via immunoSEQ multiplex PCR; TCRdb's table is partial and in-frame only. Seen here are 250,000 to 300,000 clones, around 88% observed once, and the top ten hold 4.6%. Material: peripheral blood. These receptors originate from a man aged 40-49 years with acute or convalescent COVID-19.

The chain carries TRBV2 and TRBJ1-2; D remains unclear. Germline assignment: CDR1 SNHLY and CDR2 FYNNEI. Trimming removed 7 bases at V and 0 bases at J, with 12 bases between. The CDR3 sequence is 14 residues long. The CDR3 DNA follows: TGTGCCAGCATGGAGAGGGTATCTAACTATGGCTACACCTTC. It specifies CASMERVSNYGYTF.

The chain has TRBV6-5 and TRBJ2-1; 11 positions match TRBD2. The germline V gene encodes CDR1 MNHEY and CDR2 SVGAGI. CDR3 length: 15 amino acids. After removal of 6 bases from V and 3 bases from J, the junction contained 4 bases not matched to a gene. CDR3 nucleotides: TGTGCCAGCAGCTCTAGCGGGGGGCTCTACAATGAGCAGTTCTTC. Protein sequence: CASSSSGGLYNEQFF.

The rearrangement uses TRBV7-6 and TRBJ2-3, with 8 bases fitting TRBD2. The CDR3 length is 17 residues. The ends lost 5 bases at V and 5 bases at J; junction bases unmatched: 15. Germline V gene lookup returns CDR1 SGHVS and CDR2 FNYEAQ. CDR3: CASSAAVSGGGQDTQYF. The CDR3 bases are TGTGCCAGCAGCGCCGCCGTCAGCGGCGGGGGGCAAGATACGCAGTATTTT.

The rearrangement links TRBV19 to TRBJ1-5, with 9 bases identical to TRBD1. The CDR3 runs 16 residues. Trimming removed 9 bases from V and 1 base from J; junction bases left unmatched: 10. The V gene's germline CDR1 is LNHDA and CDR2 SQIVND (reference sequence). CDR3 region: CASTKTGGSSNQPQHF. The CDR3 nucleotides read TGTGCCAGCACCAAGACAGGGGGTTCAAGCAATCAGCCCCAGCATTTT.

The CDR3: CASSFRGWDTGELFF. The CDR3 DNA is TGTGCCAGCAGCTTCAGGGGTTGGGACACCGGGGAGCTGTTTTTT. J is TRBJ2-2 and V is TRBV11-3; a weak D match, TRBD1 (6 bases). This CDR3 spans 15 amino acids. V shed 3 bases and J shed 3 bases, with 11 bases lying between them. CDR1 and CDR2 (germline): SGHNT, YENEEA.

CDR3 sequence: CASSLEGAEFF. The CDR3 DNA reads TGTGCCAGCAGCTTAGAGGGGGCGGAGTTCTTC. V and J are TRBV7-2 and TRBJ2-1, with 7 bases lining up with TRBD1. J was trimmed by 14 bases and V by 1 base; bases with no gene match: 2. The CDR3 totals 11 residues. From germline, CDR1 is SGHTA and CDR2 FQGNSA.

This clone was observed a few times. This chain links TRBV19 with TRBJ2-2; D is unresolved. V lost 5 bases and J 1 base, leaving 11 bases between the germline ends. The CDR3 is 15 residues long. Germline CDR1 is LNHDA and CDR2 is SQIVND (reference sequence). CDR3 DNA: TGTGCCAGTAGTCTTTCCTCTTTGAACACCGGGGAGCTGTTTTTT. Its translation: CASSLSSLNTGELFF.

The chain recombines TRBV5-6 with TRBJ1-3; a possible D gene is TRBD1 (5 bases). Trimming stripped 2 bases from V and 0 bases from J, with 12 bases between. In germline, CDR1 is SGHDT, CDR2 YYEEEE. The CDR3 has 16 amino acids. CDR3 in amino acids: CASSFLTELSGNTIYF. CDR3 in DNA: TGTGCCAGCAGCTTCTTGACAGAACTCTCTGGAAACACCATATATTTT.

The chain is built from TRBV10-3 and TRBJ1-2; TRBD1 matches at 10 bases. V lost 6 bases to trimming and J lost 1 base; unmatched junction nucleotides: 5. Germline V gives CDR1 ENHRY, CDR2 SYGVKD. The CDR3 totals 15 residues. The CDR3 here is CAISIRDRGNYGYTF. Written as DNA, the CDR3 is TGTGCCATCAGCATTCGGGACAGGGGTAACTATGGCTACACCTTC.

V is TRBV5-1 and J is TRBJ2-1, with TRBD2 identical over 10 bases. This CDR3 has 14 amino acids. Germline V gene lookup returns CDR1 SGHRS and CDR2 YFSETQ. Trimming removed 4 bases from V and 4 bases from J; junction bases left unmatched: 2. CDR3 protein: CASSGGLAYNEQFF. CDR3 bases: TGCGCCAGCAGCGGGGGACTAGCGTACAATGAGCAGTTCTTC.

This clone has a handful of counts. This chain links TRBV10-3 with TRBJ1-2; D not resolved. Germline V CDR1 and CDR2: ENHRY, SYGVKD. The CDR3 is 12 amino acids. The V and J ends lost 10 bases and 8 bases respectively, with 17 bases between them. The CDR3 DNA sequence: TGTGCCACCCTCCGTGAGGCGGAAGGCTACACCTTC. Amino acid sequence: CATLREAEGYTF.

The rearrangement links TRBV2 to TRBJ1-1, with 8 bases that match TRBD1. The V segment lost 6 bases and the J segment 3 bases; nucleotides outside the gene matches: 6. The V gene's germline CDR1 is SNHLY and CDR2 FYNNEI. The CDR3 is made up of 14 amino acids. The CDR3 DNA reads TGTGCCAGCAGAACAGGGGGTGAACACACTGAAGCTTTCTTT. This gives the protein CASRTGGEHTEAFF.

The chain recombines TRBV12-3 or TRBV12-4 with TRBJ2-7; D perhaps matches TRBD2 (5 bases). CDR3 length equals 12 residues. Trimming left V 1 base short and J 9 bases short, with 10 bases between. CDR3 sequence: CASSLGGLLQYF. CDR3 in DNA: TGTGCCAGCAGTTTAGGAGGGCTTTTGCAGTACTTC.

The rearrangement uses TRBV6-6 and TRBJ2-3; 9 nucleotides align to TRBD2. The trim removed 2 bases at V and 5 bases at J, leaving 5 bases unmatched. Germline V gene data show CDR1 as MNHNY and CDR2 as SVGAGI (reference sequence). The CDR3 totals 15 residues. The CDR3 protein is CASSYGGGALDTQYF. Here the CDR3 DNA reads TGTGCCAGCAGTTACGGCGGGGGGGCTTTAGATACGCAGTATTTT.

This clone was recorded only once. The gene calls are TRBV29-1 and TRBJ2-7; 9 bases are a match to TRBD1. Germline assignment: CDR1 SQVTM and CDR2 ANQGSEA. The CDR3 is 14 residues long. V lost 6 bases to trimming and J lost 0 bases; unmatched junction nucleotides: 6. The CDR3 nucleotides read TGCAGCGTCACCGGGACAGGGAGCTCCTACGAGCAGTACTTC. Translation gives CSVTGTGSSYEQYF.

The V and J genes are TRBV15 and TRBJ1-2; no clear D. This CDR3 has 12 residues. The V end was cut by 5 bases, the J end by 6 bases, with 10 bases between. Germline CDR1 reads LNHNV; CDR2 reads YYDKDF (reference sequence). The CDR3, as DNA: TGTGCCACCAGCGAGGGTTGGGATGGCTACACCTTC. Residues: CATSEGWDGYTF.

The gene calls are TRBV30 and TRBJ1-2; D is ambiguous. From germline, CDR1 is GTSNPN and CDR2 SVGIG (reference sequence). The CDR3 is 12 amino acids. Deletions cut 3 bases from V and 3 bases from J, with 8 bases between. The DNA for the CDR3 is TGTGCCTGGAGCGCGGTAGACTATGGCTACACCTTC. It translates to CAWSAVDYGYTF. The complete variable domain, with remaining parts taken from reference TRBV30 and TRBJ1-2, reads SQTIHQWPATLVQPVGSPLSLECTVEGTSNPNLYWYRQAAGRGLQLLFYSVGIGQISSEVPQNLSASRPQDRQFILSSKKLLLSDSGFYLCAWSAVDYGYTFGSGTRLTVV.

This chain links TRBV6-1 with TRBJ1-3, with no clear D. The CDR3 has 15 residues. Trimming stripped 3 bases from V and 0 bases from J, with 9 bases between. CDR1 is MNHNS, CDR2 SASEGT, per germline. The CDR3 loop is CASSDPVSSGNTIYF. The CDR3 bases are TGTGCCAGCAGTGACCCGGTTAGCTCTGGAAACACCATATATTTT.

The V call is TRBV2, the J call TRBJ1-1, with no clear D. Germline V lookup: CDR1 SNHLY, CDR2 FYNNEI. The CDR3 has 12 amino acids. Between the trimmed V and J ends, which lost 8 bases and 7 bases, there was a span of 14 bases. The CDR3 nucleotides read TGTGCCAGCGGTAGAGCGGGAATTGAAGCTTTCTTT. Residues: CASGRAGIEAFF.

This clone turned up a few times. The rearrangement joins TRBV7-2 to TRBJ1-6; D is possibly TRBD1 (6 bases). Germline V gene lookup returns CDR1 SGHTA and CDR2 FQGNSA. The CDR3 runs to 13 residues. V lost 0 bases to trimming and J lost 14 bases, with 11 bases between them. The CDR3 sequence is CASSLASGAALHF. The CDR3 region has the DNA TGTGCCAGCAGCTTAGCGTCAGGGGCGGCCCTCCACTTT.

The V call is TRBV6-2 or TRBV6-3, the J call TRBJ2-1; 13 positions match TRBD2. V dropped 5 bases and J dropped 12; count of bases not matched to a gene: 10. The germline gives CDR1 MNHEY, CDR2 SVGEGT. The CDR3 loop spans 15 amino acids. This chain's CDR3 is CASSQTSGGAQVQFF. The CDR3 DNA follows: TGTGCCAGCAGTCAAACTAGCGGGGGGGCCCAGGTGCAGTTCTTC.

The V gene is TRBV11-1, the J gene TRBJ1-2; TRBD1 matches 7 bases. V gave up 0 bases and J gave up 3 bases; unmatched junction bases: 7. The CDR3 contains 16 residues. Per germline, CDR1 SGHAT and CDR2 FQDESV (reference sequence). CDR3 nucleotides: TGTGCCAGCAGCTTAGCGGTGGGACAGAGCTACTATGGCTACACCTTC. Translating it yields CASSLAVGQSYYGYTF.

The V and J genes are TRBV30 and TRBJ2-1, with TRBD2 as a possible D gene (6 bases). This CDR3 is built from 14 residues. The V gene lost 3 bases and the J gene lost 6 bases, with 15 bases spanning the gap. Per the germline V gene, CDR1 is GTSNPN and CDR2 is SVGIG (reference sequence). For the CDR3, the DNA is TGTGCCTGGAGATGGGCGGGGCGACTCAATGAGCAGTTCTTC. Its translation is CAWRWAGRLNEQFF.

The chain couples TRBV6-5 to TRBJ2-7; D might be TRBD1 (6 bases). The germline V and J ends were trimmed by 5 bases and 7 bases, with 12 bases remaining between them. This CDR3 contains 12 residues. Germline lookup yields CDR1 MNHEY and CDR2 SVGAGI. CDR3 nucleotide sequence: TGTGCCAGCAGTAACAGGGCTGGGGAGCAGTACTTC. Translated, it gives CASSNRAGEQYF.

This rearrangement joins TRBV19 to TRBJ1-2; 9 positions agree with TRBD1. This CDR3 spans 16 amino acids. J gave up 5 bases and V 9 bases, and 16 bases lay outside the gene matches. Germline-derived CDR1 and CDR2 are LNHDA and SQIVND (reference sequence). CDR3 DNA: TGTGCCAGCCAGGAGGGGGACAGGGAGCTCCCTTATGGCTACACCTTC. It specifies CASQEGDRELPYGYTF.

The chain uses TRBV19 and TRBJ1-2; 8 bases are shared with TRBD1. The CDR3 is 16 residues long. V gave up 3 bases and J gave up 4 bases; unmatched junction bases: 10. From germline, CDR1 is LNHDA and CDR2 SQIVND (reference sequence). The CDR3 loop reads CASSIRPGGAVYGYTF. Written as DNA, the CDR3 is TGTGCCAGTAGTATCCGGCCAGGGGGCGCGGTCTATGGCTACACCTTC.

This clone was seen a few times. The gene calls are TRBV9 and TRBJ2-1, with D perhaps matching TRBD1 (5 bases). V lost 5 bases, J lost 2 bases, and 14 bases lay in between. The germline V gene encodes CDR1 SGDLS and CDR2 YYNGEE. The CDR3 is made up of 15 amino acids. The CDR3 sequence is CASSRDSLTYNEQFF. Here the CDR3 DNA reads TGTGCCAGCAGTCGCGACAGCCTTACCTACAATGAGCAGTTCTTC.

This clone was counted only a few times. The chain employs TRBV11-2 and TRBJ1-5; D is undetermined. There are 13 residues in the CDR3. The V end lost 5 bases, the J end lost 3 bases, and 8 bases lay between the germline ends. The V gene's germline CDR1 is SGHAT and CDR2 FQNNGV. The CDR3 DNA follows: TGTGCCAGCAGCCTACGACACAATCAGCCCCAGCATTTT. It encodes CASSLRHNQPQHF.

The chain has TRBV24-1 and TRBJ1-2, with TRBD1 matching 10 bases. Trimming cost V 4 bases and J 8 bases; bases outside gene matches: 9. Looked up from germline, CDR1 is KGHDR and CDR2 is SFDVKD. CDR3 length equals 15 residues. The CDR3 DNA is TGTGCCACCAGTGACCAGGGACAGGGGCGACGGGGCTACACCTTC. It yields the protein CATSDQGQGRRGYTF.

CDR3 residues: CASSLAPAGTANYEQYF. Here the CDR3 DNA reads TGTGCCAGCAGCTTAGCCCCGGCCGGGACAGCCAACTACGAGCAGTACTTC. The V and J genes are TRBV7-9 and TRBJ2-7; 7 bases agree with TRBD1. The CDR3 runs 17 residues. J was trimmed by 3 bases and V by 0 bases; bases with no gene match: 11. CDR1 and CDR2 from the germline V gene are SEHNR and FQNEAQ (reference sequence). The full variable domain, completed using reference TRBV7-9 and TRBJ2-7, is DTGVSQNPRHKITKRGQNVTFRCDPISEHNRLYWYRQTLGQGPEFLTYFQNEAQLEKSRLLSDRFSAERPKGSFSTLEIQRTEQGDSAMYLCASSLAPAGTANYEQYFGPGTRLTVT.

The chain combines TRBV7-8 with TRBJ2-7; 7 bases fit TRBD1. The CDR3 length is 15 residues. From germline, CDR1 is SGHVS and CDR2 FQNEAQ. The junction had 10 bases not matched to a gene; V was cut back by 5 bases and J by 3 bases. The CDR3 loop reads CASSLTGAPLYEQYF. CDR3 DNA sequence: TGTGCCAGCAGCCTAACAGGGGCCCCACTCTACGAGCAGTACTTC.

V gene TRBV6-5 combines with J gene TRBJ1-1, with 9 positions matching TRBD1. Germline loops: CDR1 MNHEY, CDR2 SVGAGI. The ends lost 7 bases at V and 1 base at J; junction bases unmatched: 4. CDR3 length: 14 amino acids. As DNA, the CDR3 is TGTGCCAGCAATACAGGGGGCTGGAACACTGAAGCTTTCTTT. Protein product: CASNTGGWNTEAFF.